Sequencing of this T cell receptor beta chain was carried out in a study of OX40 agonist ivuxolimab in advanced cancers. Across the whole study: With a range of roughly 20 to 79, age averaged 60 years, and nearly 85% were male. Study-wide points: By week 6 at 0.1 to 3.0 mg/kg, blood CD4+ and CD8+ T cells had expanded clonally. Determination of antigen specificity was not performed for the expanded peripheral T cells.

The protocol was immunoSEQ multiplex PCR, while the TCRdb copy is restricted to in-frame clones and leaves out a portion. This table holds roughly 38,000 clones, 74% found once. The length of the CDR3 is 14 residues. Germline loops: CDR1 SGHDT, CDR2 YYEEEE. Between the trimmed V and J ends, which lost 1 base and 6 bases, there was a span of 12 bases. Notes on this clone: Its antigen is undetermined.

The chain is built from TRBV5-6 and TRBJ2-3, with D hard to call. The sequence came from an adult with an advanced solid tumor such as melanoma, head and neck, liver or kidney cancer. Here the sequenced sample was CD4+ or CD8+ T cells sorted from blood, taken in a trial of the OX40 agonist ivuxolimab. The DNA of the CDR3 is TGTGCCAGCAGCTTGTTCTCACCTTTGGATACGCAGTATTTT. It encodes CASSLFSPLDTQYF. The complete variable domain, with remaining parts taken from reference TRBV5-6 and TRBJ2-3, reads DAGVTQSPTHLIKTRGQQVTLRCSPKSGHDTVSWYQQALGQGPQFIFQYYEEEERQRGNFPDRFSGHQFPNYSSELNVNALLLGDSALYLCASSLFSPLDTQYFGPGTRLTVL.